This T cell receptor beta chain originates from a study of metastatic and nonmetastatic thyroid tumors. For the study at large: Thyroid patients, malignant and benign, had repertoires compared across blood and tumor or nodule tissue.

CDR1 and CDR2 from the germline V gene are LNHDA and SQIVND (reference sequence). CDR3 size: 16 residues. The junction had 11 bases not matched to a gene; V was cut back by 9 bases and J by 1 base. TCRdb recomputed clones from the PCR reads via MiXCR. Of about 17,000 clones in the sample, approximately 28% are singletons; the top ten hold roughly 15%. No patient received treatment before thyroid surgery. The chain has TRBV19 and TRBJ1-5, with TRBD1 identical over 8 bases. This sequence originates from a female donor with papillary thyroid cancer or a benign thyroid nodule (not recorded which). Some clones in this sample may be carry-over from other donors' samples. Material: tumor tissue. The CDR3 is CASSTGGYTSNQPQHF. The CDR3 DNA is TGTGCCAGCTCCACAGGGGGGTATACGAGCAATCAGCCCCAGCATTTT.